Many counts were recorded for the clone carrying this T cell receptor (beta chain). As yet, its antigen is unknown. This sample was included in a study of T cells in Graves' hyperthyroidism and ophthalmopathy. General study points: Using 13 V-J features, a model discriminated ophthalmopathy from stable hyperthyroidism.

V gave up 4 bases and J gave up 1 base, with 14 bases separating them. The CDR3 runs 16 residues. The germline CDR1 and CDR2 sequences are MNHEY and SVGEGT. Regions amplified from RNA transcripts were the TCR beta CDR3 regions. First-round RT-PCR of the TCR CDR3 relied on the HTBI primer set. TCRdb analysed the multiplex PCR reads with MiXCR anew, one entry per CDR3 protein. This sample carries over 120,000 distinct CDR3 sequences, approximately 20% of them seen once, and the ten largest clones take 65% to 80%. Sequenced input: blood. This clonotype was obtained from a woman in her forties or fifties with Graves' hyperthyroidism that later progressed to Graves' ophthalmopathy. This chain connects TRBV6-2 or TRBV6-3 to TRBJ2-4, with D hard to call. CDR3 region: CASSFGPWKAKNIQYF. Written as DNA, the CDR3 is TGTGCCAGCAGTTTCGGGCCCTGGAAGGCCAAAAACATTCAGTACTTC.